Given below is one T cell receptor (beta chain) in context. This clone came up a few times. Its antigen remains undetermined. No quality values exist for individual bases; no much larger clone is one base distant. Trimming removed 5 bases from V and 10 bases from J; the gene matches leave 15 bases unexplained. The CDR3 starts with the cysteine, ends with the phenylalanine, and has 14 residues. CDR3 DNA is the only sequence kept; it has 42 bases, read in frame from the first base. The germline V gene (reference sequence) yields GTSNPN for CDR1 and SVGIG for CDR2. This sample is part of a study of T cell changes during pregnancy in multiple sclerosis (dated by TCRdb to about 2019). Describing the broader study: In women with multiple sclerosis, the researchers looked at how the T cell repertoire shifted as pregnancy progressed.

Library preparation employed the immunoSEQ multiplex PCR assay. TCRdb holds this immuneACCESS table with in-frame rearrangements only. Some clones are missing; in checked studies, unresolved V genes explain under half, and the rest has no known cause. Counted in this sample were around 92,000 clones; 85% to 95% of them appeared once. Less than 2.5% of the sample goes to the ten largest clones. Recombination joined TRBV30 with TRBJ1-2, and TRBD1 aligns with 8 junction nucleotides. The sample consisted of peripheral blood, taken in the third trimester of pregnancy. This sequence was found in a female donor with multiple sclerosis, enrolled in a pregnancy study. Read as DNA, the sequence is TGTGCCTGGTATTGGCCAGGGGGCGCGCATGACTACACCTTC. Its coded protein is CAWYWPGGAHDYTF.